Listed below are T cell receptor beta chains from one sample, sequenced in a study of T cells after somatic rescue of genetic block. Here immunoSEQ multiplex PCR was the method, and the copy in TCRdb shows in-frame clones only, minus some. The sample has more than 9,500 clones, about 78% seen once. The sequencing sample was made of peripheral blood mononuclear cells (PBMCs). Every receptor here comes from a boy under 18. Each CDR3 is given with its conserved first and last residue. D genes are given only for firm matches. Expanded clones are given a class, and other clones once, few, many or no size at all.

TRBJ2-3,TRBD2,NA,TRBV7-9,TGTGCCAGCAGCAAGGGAGGACTAGCGGCAGATACGCAGTATTTT,CASSKGGLAADTQYF
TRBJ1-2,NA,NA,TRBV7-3,TGTGCCAGCAGCCTCACGGCACACGGAGGCTACACCTTC,CASSLTAHGGYTF
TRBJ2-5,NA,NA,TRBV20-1,TGCAGTGCCGCTCGGGAGACCCAGTACTTC,CSAARETQYF
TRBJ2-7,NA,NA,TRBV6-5,TGTGCCAGCAGTAGGCTACCGACCAAGTACGAGCAGTACTTC,CASSRLPTKYEQYF
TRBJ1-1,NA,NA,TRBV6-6,TGTGCCATACTCTTAGCCGGGACCACTGAAGCTTTCTTT,CAILLAGTTEAFF
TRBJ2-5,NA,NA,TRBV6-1,TGTGCCAGCAGTGGGTCGATGGGACAAGAGACCCAGTACTTC,CASSGSMGQETQYF
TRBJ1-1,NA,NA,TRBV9,TGTGCCAGCAGGCCCGGGACGGCCTTAAACACTGAAGCTTTCTTT,CASRPGTALNTEAFF
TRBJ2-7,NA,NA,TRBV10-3,TGTGCCATCAGTGAGTCTTTGGGGGGCCGGGAGGAGCAGTACTTC,CAISESLGGREEQYF
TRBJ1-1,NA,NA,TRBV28,TGTGCCAGCACCCGTCCCTACACTGAAGCTTTCTTT,CASTRPYTEAFF
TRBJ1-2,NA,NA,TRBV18,TGTGCCAGCTCACCCCTCAGGGTGGCAGCGAACTATGGCTACACCTTC,CASSPLRVAANYGYTF
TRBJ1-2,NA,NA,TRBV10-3,TGTGCCATCAGTGATAGAAGCTATGGCTACACCTTC,CAISDRSYGYTF
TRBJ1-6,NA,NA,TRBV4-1,TGCGCCAGCAGCCGACAGGTTTATAATTCACCCCTCCACTTT,CASSRQVYNSPLHF
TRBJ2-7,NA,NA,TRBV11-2,TGTGCCAGCAGCTTAGATCGTGGAACAGCTCCCTACGAGCAGTACTTC,CASSLDRGTAPYEQYF
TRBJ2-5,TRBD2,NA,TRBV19,TGTGCCAGTAGTCCAGGGACTAGCGGGAGATACCAAGAGACCCAGTACTTC,CASSPGTSGRYQETQYF
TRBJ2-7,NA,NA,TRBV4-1,TGCGCCAGCAGCCAAACCGTATCCTCCTACGAGCAGTACTTC,CASSQTVSSYEQYF
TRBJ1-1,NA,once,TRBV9,TGTGCCAGCAGCGCGTACCCCGGGCGGGTGAACACTGAAGCTTTCTTT,CASSAYPGRVNTEAFF
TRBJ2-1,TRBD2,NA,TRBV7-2,TGTGCCAGCAGCTTAGAGAGCGGGGGCTTATACAATGAGCAGTTCTTC,CASSLESGGLYNEQFF
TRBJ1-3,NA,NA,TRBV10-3,TGTGCCATCAGTGTTACAGGGTCGGGAAACACCATATATTTT,CAISVTGSGNTIYF
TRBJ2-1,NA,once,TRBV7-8,TGTGCCAGCAGCTTAGGGAGAGCCTCCTACAATGAGCAGTTCTTC,CASSLGRASYNEQFF
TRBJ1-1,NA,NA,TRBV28,TGTGCCAGCAGTTTCGCTGTTCGAGCTTTCTTT,CASSFAVRAFF
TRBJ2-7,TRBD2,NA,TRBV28,TGTGCCAGCAGCACCACCTACGGGACTAGTCGATACGAGCAGTACTTC,CASSTTYGTSRYEQYF
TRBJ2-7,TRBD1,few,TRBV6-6,TGTGCCAGCAGTTGGGGACAGGGGGCTTACGAGCAGTACTTC,CASSWGQGAYEQYF
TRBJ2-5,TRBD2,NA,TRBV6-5,TGTGCCAGCAGTTACCTAGCGGGGGGCGAAGAGACCCAGTACTTC,CASSYLAGGEETQYF
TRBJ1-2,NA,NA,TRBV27,TGTGCCAGCAGGATTACCGGTGACTATGGCTACACCTTC,CASRITGDYGYTF
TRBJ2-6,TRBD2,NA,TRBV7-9,TGTGCCAGCAGCTTAGGTAGCGGGAGCGGTGGGGCCAACGTCCTGACTTTC,CASSLGSGSGGANVLTF
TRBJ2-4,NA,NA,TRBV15,TGTGCCACCAGCAGAACAGAAGCGGGCGGCATTCAGTACTTC,CATSRTEAGGIQYF
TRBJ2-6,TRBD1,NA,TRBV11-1,TGTGCCAGCAGCTCAGGGACAGGGCCCTCTGGGGCCAACGTCCTGACTTTC,CASSSGTGPSGANVLTF
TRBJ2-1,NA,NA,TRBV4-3,TGCGCCAGCAGCCAAGATGGTCGTGGAGGGACCAGTTGGGTCTTC,CASSQDGRGGTSWVF
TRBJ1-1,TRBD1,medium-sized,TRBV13,TGTGCCAGCAGCGAAGGACAGGCTGAAGCTTTCTTT,CASSEGQAEAFF
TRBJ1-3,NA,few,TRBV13,TGTGCCAGCAGTCCCCCGTCTTGGGCTGGAAACACCATATATTTT,CASSPPSWAGNTIYF
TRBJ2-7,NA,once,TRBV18,TGTGCCAGCTCAAAACCCCTGCAGGGAAGAACCTACGAGCAGTACTTC,CASSKPLQGRTYEQYF
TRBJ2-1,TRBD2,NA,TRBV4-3,TGCGCCAGCAGCCAAGTCGGCGGGGGGGCCTTTAATGAGCAGTTCTTC,CASSQVGGGAFNEQFF
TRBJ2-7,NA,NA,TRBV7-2,TGTGCCAGCAGCTTAGACCCTAAATCTTTCGAGCAGTACTTC,CASSLDPKSFEQYF
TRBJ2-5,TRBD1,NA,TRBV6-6,TGTGCCAGCACCCAACAGGGGGTCCAAGAGACCCAGTACTTC,CASTQQGVQETQYF
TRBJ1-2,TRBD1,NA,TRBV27,TGTGCCAGCAGTTTATCGGGGACAGGCCGACGGGGCGATGGCTACACCTTC,CASSLSGTGRRGDGYTF
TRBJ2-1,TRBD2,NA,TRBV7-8,TGTGCCAGCAGCTCGGGACTAGCTATGGGGGTGGTAAGCTCCTACAATGAGCAGTTCTTC,CASSSGLAMGVVSSYNEQFF
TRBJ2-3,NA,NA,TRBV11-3,TGTGCCAGCAGCTTAGGGCGCTGGGGTGTGGATACGCAGTATTTT,CASSLGRWGVDTQYF
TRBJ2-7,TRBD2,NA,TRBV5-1,TGCGCCAGCAGCATCGGACTAGCGGGGACCTACGAGCAGTACTTC,CASSIGLAGTYEQYF
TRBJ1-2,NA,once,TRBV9,TGTGCCAGCAGCGCAACGGGTCAGGGCTACACCTTC,CASSATGQGYTF
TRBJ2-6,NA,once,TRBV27,TGTGCCAGCAGCCTCTCCCCAGGGGCTGGGGCCAACGTCCTGACTTTC,CASSLSPGAGANVLTF
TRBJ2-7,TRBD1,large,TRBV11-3,TGTGCCAGCAGCTTCGGGACAGGGGCCGAGCAGTACTTC,CASSFGTGAEQYF
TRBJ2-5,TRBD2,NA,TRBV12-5,TGTGCTAGTGGCCGTGCTAGCGGGATGAAAGAGACCCAGTACTTC,CASGRASGMKETQYF
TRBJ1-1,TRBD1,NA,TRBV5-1,TGCGCCAGCAGCTTGAGGACAGGGAGGGACACTGAAGCTTTCTTT,CASSLRTGRDTEAFF
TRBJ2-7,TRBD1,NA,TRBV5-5,TGTGCCAGCAGCTACCGGGACAGCCCAAGCTACGAGCAGTACTTC,CASSYRDSPSYEQYF
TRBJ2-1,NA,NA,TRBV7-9,TGTGCCAGCAGCCGCCCGGGTAGCTCCTACAATGAGCAGTTCTTC,CASSRPGSSYNEQFF
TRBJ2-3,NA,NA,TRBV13,TGTGCCAGCAGCCCGTGGGGTACAGATACGCAGTATTTT,CASSPWGTDTQYF
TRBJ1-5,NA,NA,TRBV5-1,TGCGCCAGCAGCTTTGATGGCAATCAGCCCCAGCATTTT,CASSFDGNQPQHF
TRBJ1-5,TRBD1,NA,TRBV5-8,TGTGCCAGCAGATTGACAGGGGAGTTCTTCCCTCAGCCCCAGCATTTT,CASRLTGEFFPQPQHF
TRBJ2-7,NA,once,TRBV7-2,TGTGCCAGCAGCTTAGATCCTGTGGGGGGACGCGAGCAGTACTTC,CASSLDPVGGREQYF
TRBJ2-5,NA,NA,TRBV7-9,TGTGCCAGCAGCTTAGGGGTTTGGGACCAAGAGACCCAGTACTTC,CASSLGVWDQETQYF
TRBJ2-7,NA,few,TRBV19,TGTGCCAGTAGTATCAGTTCGGGCTACGAGCAGTACTTC,CASSISSGYEQYF
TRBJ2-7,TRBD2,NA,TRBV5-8,TGTGCCAGCAGCTTGATAGCGGGAGTATCGCACGAGCAGTACTTC,CASSLIAGVSHEQYF